This TCR beta chain was observed in a study of cytomegalovirus exposure and HLA in healthy donors. Overall study results and limits: Confirmation in vitro established that three CMV-associated chains were specific for CMV antigens. HLA alleles were associated with 17,000 or so TCR beta sequences in a later analysis at 0.05 false discovery rate. There were some public TCRs occurring in many donors, but most TCR sequences were rare.

PCR amplification relied on 60 Vbeta primers (plus 13 Jbeta primers). Libraries were prepared by immunoSEQ multiplex PCR; TCRdb keeps only in-frame clonotypes and omits some of them. Of about 160,000 clones in the sample, nearly 80% are singletons; the top ten hold approximately 3.1%. About this clone: What it recognizes is unknown.

Losses at the gene ends were 2 bases for V and 1 base for J; bases not matched to a gene: 7. The length of the CDR3 is 17 residues. Germline CDR1 reads MGHRA; CDR2 reads YSYEKL. The origin of this receptor is a woman aged 40 to 50 in good health and CMV-seronegative. V is TRBV4-1 and J is TRBJ1-4; 7 bases map to TRBD1. Sequenced: PBMCs. The CDR3 DNA reads TGCGCCAGCAGCCAACGAGGGGGCCACGGAACTAATGAAAAACTGTTTTTT. Residues: CASSQRGGHGTNEKLFF.